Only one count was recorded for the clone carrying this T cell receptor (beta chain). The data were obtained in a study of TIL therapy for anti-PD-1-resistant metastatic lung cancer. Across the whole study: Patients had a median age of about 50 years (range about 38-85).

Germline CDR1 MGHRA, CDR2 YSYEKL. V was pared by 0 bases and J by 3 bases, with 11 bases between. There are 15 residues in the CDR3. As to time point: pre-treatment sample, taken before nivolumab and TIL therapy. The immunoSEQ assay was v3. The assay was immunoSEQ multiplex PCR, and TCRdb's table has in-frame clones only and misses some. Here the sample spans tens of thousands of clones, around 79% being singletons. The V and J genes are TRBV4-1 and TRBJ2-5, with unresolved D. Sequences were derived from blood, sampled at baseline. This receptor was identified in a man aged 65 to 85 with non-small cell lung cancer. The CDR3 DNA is TGCGCCAGCAGCCAAGAAGGGTCAGAAAAAGAGACCCAGTACTTC. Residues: CASSQEGSEKETQYF.